The 27 T cell receptor beta chains presented below share a single source sample, sequenced in a study of T cell changes during pregnancy in multiple sclerosis. Sequencing used immunoSEQ multiplex PCR; TCRdb keeps in-frame clones, though not all of them. The sample gives approximately 29,000 clones, approximately 90% of which show up once; roughly 6.2% is in the top ten. The sample consisted of CD8+ T cells from peripheral blood mononuclear cells, taken before pregnancy. The receptors derive from a female donor with multiple sclerosis, enrolled in a pregnancy study.

The chain joins TRBV19 to TRBJ1-4; unclear D gene. Germline CDR1 LNHDA, CDR2 SQIVND (reference sequence). Trimming shortened V by 4 bases and J by 7 bases, and 10 bases separated the two germline ends. The length of the CDR3 is 13 residues. The CDR3 nucleotides are TGTGCCAGTAGTAAATGGGAGGGTGAAAAACTGTTTTTT. Its protein is CASSKWEGEKLFF.

This chain's CDR3 is CASSHHRDTDNQPQHF. The CDR3 nucleotides read TGCGCCAGCAGCCATCACCGGGACACGGACAATCAGCCCCAGCATTTT. This chain links TRBV4-3 with TRBJ1-5; D might be TRBD1 (6 bases). Trimming removed 3 bases from V and 3 bases from J, with 15 bases in between. Looked up from germline, CDR1 is LGHNA and CDR2 is YSLEER. The CDR3 has 16 amino acids.

V usage is TRBV28 and J usage is TRBJ2-7; 10 nucleotides match TRBD1. In germline, CDR1 is MDHEN, CDR2 SYDVKM. The CDR3 is made up of 14 amino acids. Trimming at V came to 3 bases and at J to 4 bases, leaving 3 bases not matched to a gene. CDR3 residues: CASSFGTGEYEQYF. For the CDR3, the DNA is TGTGCCAGCAGTTTTGGGACAGGGGAGTACGAGCAGTACTTC. The full variable domain, in which reference TRBV28 and TRBJ2-7 provide the parts outside the CDR3, is DVKVTQSSRYLVKRTGEKVFLECVQDMDHENMFWYRQDPGLGLRLIYFSYDVKMKEKGDIPEGYSVSREKKERFSLILESASTNQTSMYLCASSFGTGEYEQYFGPGTRLTVT.

The chain carries TRBV19 and TRBJ2-7; tentatively, D is TRBD1 (6 bases). The V gene's germline CDR1 is LNHDA and CDR2 SQIVND (reference sequence). The V end lost 4 bases, the J end lost 7 bases, and 11 bases lay between the germline ends. This CDR3 region has 12 residues. CDR3 residues: CASSNQGCEQYF. The CDR3 DNA reads as TGTGCCAGTAGTAACCAGGGGTGTGAGCAGTACTTC.

CDR3 in DNA: TGTGCCAGCAGTTTATTCCCTCAGGGGGCCTACACCTTC. Its protein is CASSLFPQGAYTF. The V and J genes are TRBV27 and TRBJ1-2, with 8 nucleotides matching TRBD1. The trim removed 1 base at V and 10 bases at J, leaving 5 bases unmatched. The germline V gene encodes CDR1 MNHEY and CDR2 SMNVEV (reference sequence). The CDR3 is 13 amino acids.

This CDR3 is CASRSTATSTDTQYF. The CDR3 nucleotides are TGCGCCAGCAGATCAACTGCAACTAGCACAGATACGCAGTATTTT. The gene calls are TRBV4-1 and TRBJ2-3; no firm D call. Trimming left V 6 bases short and J 0 bases short, with 13 bases between. From germline, CDR1 is MGHRA and CDR2 YSYEKL. The length of the CDR3 is 15 residues.

The chain joins TRBV4-3 to TRBJ1-1; D remains ambiguous. V lost 3 bases, J lost 1 base, and 12 bases lay in between. The CDR3 has 15 residues. Germline lookup yields CDR1 LGHNA and CDR2 YSLEER. For the CDR3, the DNA is TGCGCCAGCAGCCACGTCGGACTGTCGAACACTGAAGCTTTCTTT. Its translation is CASSHVGLSNTEAFF.

The V and J genes are TRBV27 and TRBJ2-3; 8 bases are shared with TRBD2. Losses at the gene ends were 3 bases for V and 9 bases for J; bases not matched to a gene: 5. The germline CDR1 and CDR2 sequences are MNHEY and SMNVEV (reference sequence). The CDR3 has 13 amino acids. DNA for the CDR3: TGTGCCAGCAGTTTGGTGGGGACTAGAACGCAGTATTTT. Translated: CASSLVGTRTQYF.

This clone was counted once. The gene calls are TRBV29-1 and TRBJ2-2; 8 bases match TRBD1. V lost 6 bases to trimming and J lost 1 base; unmatched junction nucleotides: 1. CDR1 and CDR2 (germline): SQVTM, ANQGSEA. The CDR3 length is 13 residues. The CDR3 loop is CSVDRENTGELFF. The DNA for the CDR3 is TGCAGCGTGGACAGGGAGAACACCGGGGAGCTGTTTTTT.

J is TRBJ2-5 and V is TRBV6-5, with TRBD2 matching over 7 bases. CDR1 is MNHEY and CDR2 is SVGAGI in the germline V gene. CDR3 length: 15 amino acids. Germline trimming cut 4 bases from V and 5 bases from J; bases unmatched to any gene: 10. The CDR3 bases are TGTGCCAGCAGTTCGTTAAGGGACTACGGGGAGACCCAGTACTTC. This sequence encodes CASSSLRDYGETQYF.

V gene TRBV19 combines with J gene TRBJ1-5, with D tentatively TRBD1 (5 bases). Germline V gene lookup returns CDR1 LNHDA and CDR2 SQIVND (reference sequence). The CDR3 has 12 amino acids. The germline V and J ends were trimmed by 2 bases and 10 bases, with 9 bases remaining between them. CDR3 loop: CASSIQGHPQHF. Written as DNA, the CDR3 is TGTGCCAGTAGTATACAGGGCCATCCCCAGCATTTT.

The V gene is TRBV27, the J gene TRBJ2-1; 7 positions match TRBD1. The length of the CDR3 is 12 residues. Germline V gene sequence: CDR1 MNHEY, CDR2 SMNVEV (reference sequence). J was trimmed by 10 bases and V by 6 bases; bases with no gene match: 6. The CDR3 protein is CASSTTGVEQFF. CDR3 in DNA: TGTGCCAGCAGCACCACAGGGGTAGAGCAGTTCTTC.

The V call is TRBV4-1, the J call TRBJ2-5; TRBD2 agrees at 7 bases. J gave up 1 base and V 2 bases, and 4 bases lay outside the gene matches. This CDR3 contains 15 residues. Germline-derived CDR1 and CDR2 are MGHRA and YSYEKL. This CDR3 reads CASSQNGGTQETQYF. In DNA, the CDR3 is TGCGCCAGCAGCCAAAACGGGGGGACCCAAGAGACCCAGTACTTC.

The chain couples TRBV19 to TRBJ2-7; 7 positions match TRBD1. Per germline, CDR1 LNHDA and CDR2 SQIVND (reference sequence). Germline trimming cut 8 bases from V and 0 bases from J; bases unmatched to any gene: 4. The CDR3 covers 13 residues. The CDR3 DNA reads as TGTGCCAGTGCGACAGGGTCCTCCTACGAGCAGTACTTC. Its translation: CASATGSSYEQYF.

The chain employs TRBV6-4 and TRBJ1-2; 10 positions agree with TRBD1. V gave up 6 bases and J gave up 4 bases; unmatched junction bases: 5. This CDR3 region has 14 residues. CDR1 is MRHNA, CDR2 SNTAGT, per germline. In DNA form, the CDR3 reads TGTGCCAGCAGAGAGGGACAGGGGTCCTATGGCTACACCTTC. This translates into CASREGQGSYGYTF.

J is TRBJ1-1 and V is TRBV2; possibly TRBD1 for D (5 bases). The germline CDR1 and CDR2 sequences are SNHLY and FYNNEI. This CDR3 comprises 12 residues. V was clipped by 6 bases and J by 4 bases, with 9 bases between them. In DNA form, the CDR3 reads TGTGCCAGCAGGAAGGGGCTCACTGAAGCTTTCTTT. It specifies CASRKGLTEAFF.

The chain links TRBV6-6 to TRBJ2-7, with D maybe TRBD2 (5 bases). Trimming cost V 2 bases and J 6 bases, with 8 bases left between them. This CDR3 spans 12 amino acids. CDR1 and CDR2 from the germline V gene are MNHNY and SVGAGI (reference sequence). The CDR3 region has the DNA TGTGCCAGCAGTTACGAAGGGAGCGAGCAGTACTTC. It encodes CASSYEGSEQYF.

The chain recombines TRBV28 with TRBJ2-7, with TRBD2 as a possible D gene (6 bases). The CDR3 runs to 17 residues. Germline V lookup: CDR1 MDHEN, CDR2 SYDVKM. V was shortened by 3 bases and J by 4 bases, with 22 bases between the two germline ends. The CDR3 bases are TGTGCCAGCAGTTTCCTGCATTTCGGGACTGAGGTATACGAGCAGTACTTC. It specifies CASSFLHFGTEVYEQYF.

The chain recombines TRBV19 with TRBJ1-1, with a weak D call TRBD1 (5 bases). Germline V gene sequence: CDR1 LNHDA, CDR2 SQIVND (reference sequence). The CDR3 has 15 residues. V gave up 3 bases and J gave up 4 bases, with 15 bases separating them. The CDR3 nucleotides are TGTGCCAGTAGTATTCTCGCAGGGTTAAGCACTGAAGCTTTCTTT. Its protein product is CASSILAGLSTEAFF.

The gene calls are TRBV7-8 and TRBJ2-7; D is perhaps TRBD2 (6 bases). Germline CDR1 SGHVS, CDR2 FQNEAQ. The CDR3 runs to 16 residues. V was shortened by 5 bases and J by 3 bases, with 20 bases between the two germline ends. The CDR3, as DNA: TGTGCCAGCAGCCCCCCCAGCCCCGGGACTTTCTACGAGCAGTACTTC. It is translated as CASSPPSPGTFYEQYF.

A single count supports this clone. V gene TRBV5-1 combines with J gene TRBJ2-1; possibly TRBD1 for D (6 bases). The CDR3 consists of 16 residues. Germline V gives CDR1 SGHRS, CDR2 YFSETQ. V lost 0 bases, J lost 0 bases, and 10 bases lay in between. Here the CDR3 DNA reads TGCGCCAGCAGCTTGGACGGACAGAGCTCCTACAATGAGCAGTTCTTC. Translated: CASSLDGQSSYNEQFF.

The chain has TRBV2 and TRBJ2-7; 13 bases fit TRBD2. Trimming at V came to 7 bases and at J to 1 base, leaving 13 bases not matched to a gene. This CDR3 is built from 18 residues. Per germline, CDR1 SNHLY and CDR2 FYNNEI. CDR3 coding DNA: TGTGCCAGCACCTTAAGTTGGGGGACTAGCGGGAAGTCCTACGAGCAGTACTTC. Its protein product is CASTLSWGTSGKSYEQYF.

This sequence joins TRBV29-1 and TRBJ2-7, with 9 bases lining up with TRBD2. CDR1 is SQVTM and CDR2 is ANQGSEA in the germline V gene. This CDR3 region has 13 residues. V dropped 6 bases and J dropped 2; count of bases not matched to a gene: 5. CDR3 amino acids: CSVTWTSAYEQYF. CDR3 DNA: TGCAGCGTGACCTGGACTAGCGCCTACGAGCAGTACTTC.

The chain is built from TRBV4-2 and TRBJ2-2; D remains unclear. From germline, CDR1 is LGHNA and CDR2 YNFKEQ. This CDR3 has 15 residues. Between the trimmed V and J ends, which lost 3 bases and 1 base, there was a span of 9 bases. CDR3 nucleotides: TGTGCCAGCAGCCAGTCAGATCAGAACACCGGGGAGCTGTTTTTT. It translates to CASSQSDQNTGELFF.

The chain couples TRBV7-8 to TRBJ2-5; 10 nucleotides align to TRBD1. Looked up from germline, CDR1 is SGHVS and CDR2 is FQNEAQ. V lost 4 bases and J lost 5; bases outside the gene matches: 10. The CDR3 spans 16 residues. CDR3 loop: CASSYGTGVFRETQYF. CDR3 coding DNA: TGTGCCAGCAGCTACGGGACAGGGGTCTTCCGGGAGACCCAGTACTTC.

This chain joins TRBV27 and TRBJ2-1; tentatively, D is TRBD1 (6 bases). The CDR3 consists of 14 residues. Germline V gives CDR1 MNHEY, CDR2 SMNVEV (reference sequence). Trimming took off 3 bases at V and 7 bases at J, with 13 bases between the two ends. The CDR3 region has the DNA TGTGCCAGCAGTTTCGACCCAGGGGAGAATGAGCAGTTCTTC. Its protein product is CASSFDPGENEQFF.

J is TRBJ2-1 and V is TRBV29-1; 10 positions agree with TRBD2. Losses at the gene ends were 6 bases for V and 6 bases for J; bases not matched to a gene: 5. Germline CDR1 SQVTM, CDR2 ANQGSEA. This CDR3 contains 13 residues. Here the CDR3 reads CSVLAGDSNEQFF. As DNA, the CDR3 is TGCAGCGTCCTAGCGGGAGATAGCAATGAGCAGTTCTTC.